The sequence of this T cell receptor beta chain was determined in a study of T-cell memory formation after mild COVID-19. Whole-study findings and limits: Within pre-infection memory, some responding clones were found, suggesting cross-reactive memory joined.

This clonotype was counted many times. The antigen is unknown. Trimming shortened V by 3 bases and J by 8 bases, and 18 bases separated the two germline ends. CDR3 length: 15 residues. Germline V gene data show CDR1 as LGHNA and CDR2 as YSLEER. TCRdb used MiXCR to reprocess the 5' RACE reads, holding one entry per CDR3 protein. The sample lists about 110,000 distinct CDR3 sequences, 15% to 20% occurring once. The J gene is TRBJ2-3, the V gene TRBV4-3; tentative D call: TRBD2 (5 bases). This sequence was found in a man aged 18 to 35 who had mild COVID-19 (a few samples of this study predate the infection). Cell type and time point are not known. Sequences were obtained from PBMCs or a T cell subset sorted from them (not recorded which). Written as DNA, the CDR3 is TGCGCCAGCAGCCAGTCAGGCGGGTTCTACGGTACGCAGTATTTT. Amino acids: CASSQSGGFYGTQYF.